The entry that follows covers one T cell receptor beta chain sequence. The CDR3 is made up of 16 amino acids. Germline lookup yields CDR1 MNHNY and CDR2 SVGAGI (reference sequence). V trimming: 2 bases; J trimming: 4 bases; junction bases outside the gene matches: 11. This sample was included in a study of technical replicates of blood from a few donors. TCRdb keeps only in-frame clones here, not all; method: immunoSEQ multiplex PCR. The table has tens of thousands of clones, 95% to 98% seen once. The material sequenced was T cells isolated from PBMCs. The source is a human donor in good health. The chain is built from TRBV6-6 and TRBJ2-7; 7 bases line up with TRBD1. This chain's CDR3 is CASSYAYRGSLYEQYF. The DNA for the CDR3 is TGTGCCAGCAGTTACGCATACAGGGGATCCCTTTACGAGCAGTACTTC.